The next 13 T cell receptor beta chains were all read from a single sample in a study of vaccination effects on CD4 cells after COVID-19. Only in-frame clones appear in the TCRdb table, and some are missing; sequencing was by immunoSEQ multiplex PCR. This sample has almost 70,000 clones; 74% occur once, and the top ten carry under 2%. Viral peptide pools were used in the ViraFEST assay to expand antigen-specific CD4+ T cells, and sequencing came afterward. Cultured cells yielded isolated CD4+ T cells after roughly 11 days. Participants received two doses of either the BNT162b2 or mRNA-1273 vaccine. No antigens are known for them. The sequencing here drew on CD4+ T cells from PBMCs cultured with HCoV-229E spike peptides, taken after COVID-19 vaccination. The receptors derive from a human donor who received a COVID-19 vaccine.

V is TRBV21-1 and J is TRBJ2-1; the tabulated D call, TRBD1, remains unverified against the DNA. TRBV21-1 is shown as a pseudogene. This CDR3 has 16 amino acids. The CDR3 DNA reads TGTGCCAGCAGCAACAGGGACAGGGAAAAGAACAATGAGCAGTTCTTC. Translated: CASSNRDREKNNEQFF.

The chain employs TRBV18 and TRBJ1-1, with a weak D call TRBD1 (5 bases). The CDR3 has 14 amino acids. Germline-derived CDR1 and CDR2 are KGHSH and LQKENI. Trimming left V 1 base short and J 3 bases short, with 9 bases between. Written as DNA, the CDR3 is TGTGCCAGCTCACCACGGAGGGGAGACACTGAAGCTTTCTTT. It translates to CASSPRRGDTEAFF.

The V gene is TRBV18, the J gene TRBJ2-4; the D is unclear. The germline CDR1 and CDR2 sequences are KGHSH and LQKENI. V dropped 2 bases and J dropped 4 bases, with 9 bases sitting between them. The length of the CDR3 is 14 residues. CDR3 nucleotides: TGTGCCAGCTCACCAGGAAATCCAAAAAACATTCAGTACTTC. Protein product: CASSPGNPKNIQYF.

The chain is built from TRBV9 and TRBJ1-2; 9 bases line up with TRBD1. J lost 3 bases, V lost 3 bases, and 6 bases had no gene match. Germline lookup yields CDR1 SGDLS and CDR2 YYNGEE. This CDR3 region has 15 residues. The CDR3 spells CASSAGQGIYYGYTF. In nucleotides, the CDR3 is TGTGCCAGCAGCGCGGGACAGGGTATATACTATGGCTACACCTTC.

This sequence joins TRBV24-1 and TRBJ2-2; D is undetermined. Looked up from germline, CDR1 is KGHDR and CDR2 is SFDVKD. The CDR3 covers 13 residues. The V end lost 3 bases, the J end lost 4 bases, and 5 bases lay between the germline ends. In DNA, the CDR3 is TGTGCCACCAGTGATCGGGCCACCGGGGAGCTGTTTTTT. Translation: CATSDRATGELFF.

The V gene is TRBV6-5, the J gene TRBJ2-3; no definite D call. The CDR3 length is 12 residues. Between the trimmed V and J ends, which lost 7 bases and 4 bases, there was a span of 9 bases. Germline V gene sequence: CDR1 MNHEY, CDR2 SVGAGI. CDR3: CASKEFPDTQYF. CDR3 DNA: TGTGCCAGCAAGGAGTTTCCAGATACGCAGTATTTT.

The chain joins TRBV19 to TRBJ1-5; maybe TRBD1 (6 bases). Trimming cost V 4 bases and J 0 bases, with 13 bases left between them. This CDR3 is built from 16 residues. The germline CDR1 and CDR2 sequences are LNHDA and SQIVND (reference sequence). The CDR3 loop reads CASSTYRDISNQPQHF. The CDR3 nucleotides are TGTGCCAGTAGTACCTACAGGGACATTAGCAATCAGCCCCAGCATTTT.

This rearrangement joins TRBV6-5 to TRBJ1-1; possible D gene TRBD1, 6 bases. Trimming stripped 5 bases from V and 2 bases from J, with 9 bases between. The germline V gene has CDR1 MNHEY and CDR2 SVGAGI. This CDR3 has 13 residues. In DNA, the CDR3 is TGTGCCAGCAGTAGACAGGTCAACACTGAAGCTTTCTTT. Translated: CASSRQVNTEAFF.

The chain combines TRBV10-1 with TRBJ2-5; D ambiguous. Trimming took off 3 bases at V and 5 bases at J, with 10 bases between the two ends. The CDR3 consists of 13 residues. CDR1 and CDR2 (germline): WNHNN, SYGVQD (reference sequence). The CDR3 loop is CASSDPPLETQYF. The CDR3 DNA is TGCGCCAGCAGTGACCCGCCACTCGAGACCCAGTACTTC.

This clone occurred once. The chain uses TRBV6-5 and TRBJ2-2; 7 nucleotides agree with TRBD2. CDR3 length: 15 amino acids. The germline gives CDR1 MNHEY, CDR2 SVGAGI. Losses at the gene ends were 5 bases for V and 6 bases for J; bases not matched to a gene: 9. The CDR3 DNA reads TGTGCCAGCAGTACGGATGGGGGGGTCGCCGGGGAGCTGTTTTTT. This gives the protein CASSTDGGVAGELFF.

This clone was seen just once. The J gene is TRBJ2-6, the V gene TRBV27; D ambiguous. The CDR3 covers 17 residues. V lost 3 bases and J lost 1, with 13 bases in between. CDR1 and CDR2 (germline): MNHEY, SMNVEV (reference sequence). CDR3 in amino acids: CASSFTGPPSGANVLTF. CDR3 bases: TGTGCCAGCAGTTTCACCGGACCGCCATCTGGGGCCAACGTCCTGACTTTC.

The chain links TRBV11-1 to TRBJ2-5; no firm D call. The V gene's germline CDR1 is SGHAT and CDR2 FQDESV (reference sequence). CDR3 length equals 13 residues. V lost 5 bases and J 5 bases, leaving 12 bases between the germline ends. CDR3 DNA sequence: TGTGCCAGCAGCCTCACCCTTGTCGAGACCCAGTACTTC. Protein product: CASSLTLVETQYF.

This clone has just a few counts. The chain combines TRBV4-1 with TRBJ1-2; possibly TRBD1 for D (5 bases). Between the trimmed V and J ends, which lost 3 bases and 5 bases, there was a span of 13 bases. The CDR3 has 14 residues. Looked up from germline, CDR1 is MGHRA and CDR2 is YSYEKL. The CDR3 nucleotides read TGCGCCAGCAGCCATTCAGCGGGGGGGTATGGCTACACCTTC. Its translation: CASSHSAGGYGYTF.